This T cell receptor (beta chain) was captured by sequencing in a study of cytomegalovirus exposure and HLA in healthy donors. At the level of the study: A preliminary data release comprised 70 million to 95 million unique TCRs obtained from HLA-typed donors. Clustering assigned 81% of the roughly 430 genotyped donors to the Caucasian-associated ancestry cluster. Whole-study findings and limits: The number of N-insertions in an Asian-associated ancestry cluster was reportedly below the approximately 680-donor mean in a later analysis. Reported performance of the classifier showed diagnosis of cytomegalovirus status with high specificity and sensitivity.

A remark on this clone: The target antigen is unknown.

This CDR3 region has 17 residues. Trimming left V 5 bases short and J 0 bases short, with 14 bases between. In germline, CDR1 is MDHEN, CDR2 SYDVKM. A multiplex PCR was run with 60 Vbeta primers and 13 Jbeta primers. Only in-frame clones appear in the TCRdb table, and some are missing; sequencing was by immunoSEQ multiplex PCR. Counted here are tens of thousands of clones, 73% occurring once; the ten biggest clones make up 5.4%. This TCR was recovered from a middle-aged man in good health and CMV-seronegative. Material: PBMCs. The chain combines TRBV28 with TRBJ2-6; a weak D match, TRBD2 (6 bases). In DNA, the CDR3 is TGTGCCAGCAGTCTCCACGGGGGACTCTCTGGGGCCAACGTCCTGACTTTC. Its translation: CASSLHGGLSGANVLTF.